The subject of this entry is one TCR beta chain. The data were taken from a study of blood T cell repertoires in COVID-19. As originally analysed: Amplification with reference gene primers provided the estimates of nucleated cell counts. Sequencing used immunoSEQ multiplex PCR; TCRdb keeps in-frame clones, though not all of them. V and J calls plus clone size are reproduced from that table; the DNA served to infer D and trimming. The sample consists of around 400,000 clones, 80% to 85% of them appearing once. Participants came from fewer than 25 US areas, aged roughly 18 to 100 years. All recovered Cohort 3 donors got two negative PCRs, got clearance, or saw symptom resolution. Deletions cut 5 bases from V and 5 bases from J, with 18 bases between. CDR3 length: 15 amino acids. In germline, CDR1 is SGHTA, CDR2 FQGNSA.

V and J are TRBV7-2 and TRBJ2-5; tentative D call: TRBD2 (6 bases). This clonotype originated in a woman between 45 and 60 years old who had recovered from COVID-19. The sequencing sample was made of PBMCs or T cells enriched from blood (not recorded which). The CDR3: CASSPAGTGIETQYF. CDR3 in DNA: TGTGCCAGCAGCCCGGCCGGGACTGGCATCGAGACCCAGTACTTC.